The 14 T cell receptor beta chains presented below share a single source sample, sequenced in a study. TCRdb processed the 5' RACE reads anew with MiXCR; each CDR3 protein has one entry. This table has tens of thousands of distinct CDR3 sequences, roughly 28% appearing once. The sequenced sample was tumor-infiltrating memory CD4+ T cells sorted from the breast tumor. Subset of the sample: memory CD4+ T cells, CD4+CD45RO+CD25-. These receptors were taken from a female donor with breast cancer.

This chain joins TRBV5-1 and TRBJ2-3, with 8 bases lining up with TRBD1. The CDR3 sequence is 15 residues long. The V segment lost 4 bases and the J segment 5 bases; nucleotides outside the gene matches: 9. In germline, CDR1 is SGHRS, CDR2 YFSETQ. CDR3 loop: CASSPDQGARDTQYF. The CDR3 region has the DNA TGCGCCAGCAGCCCCGACCAGGGGGCCAGAGATACGCAGTATTTT.

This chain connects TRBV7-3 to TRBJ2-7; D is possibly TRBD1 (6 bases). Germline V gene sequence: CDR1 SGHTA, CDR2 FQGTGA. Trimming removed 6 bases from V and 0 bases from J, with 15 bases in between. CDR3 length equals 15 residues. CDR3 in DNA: TGTGCCAGCAGTATCAGGGGTGGCAGCTCCTACGAGCAGTACTTC. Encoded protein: CASSIRGGSSYEQYF.

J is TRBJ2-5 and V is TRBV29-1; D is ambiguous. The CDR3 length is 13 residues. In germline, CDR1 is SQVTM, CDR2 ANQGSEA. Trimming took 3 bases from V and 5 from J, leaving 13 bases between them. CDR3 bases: TGCAGCGTTGAGGGGAACGCGGCCGAGACCCAGTACTTC. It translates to CSVEGNAAETQYF.

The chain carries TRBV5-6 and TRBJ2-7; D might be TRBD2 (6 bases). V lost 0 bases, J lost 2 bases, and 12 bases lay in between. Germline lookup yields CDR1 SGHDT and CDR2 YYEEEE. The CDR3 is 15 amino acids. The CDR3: CASSLAGEGAYEQYF. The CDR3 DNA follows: TGTGCCAGCAGCTTGGCGGGAGAAGGGGCCTACGAGCAGTACTTC. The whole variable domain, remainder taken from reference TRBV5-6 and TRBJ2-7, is DAGVTQSPTHLIKTRGQQVTLRCSPKSGHDTVSWYQQALGQGPQFIFQYYEEEERQRGNFPDRFSGHQFPNYSSELNVNALLLGDSALYLCASSLAGEGAYEQYFGPGTRLTVT.

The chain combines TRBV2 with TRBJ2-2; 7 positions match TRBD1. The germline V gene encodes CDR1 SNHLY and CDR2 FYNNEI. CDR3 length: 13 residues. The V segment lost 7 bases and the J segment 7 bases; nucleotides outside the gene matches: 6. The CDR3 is CASNRGRGGELFF. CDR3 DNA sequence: TGTGCCAGCAACAGGGGTAGAGGCGGGGAGCTGTTTTTT.

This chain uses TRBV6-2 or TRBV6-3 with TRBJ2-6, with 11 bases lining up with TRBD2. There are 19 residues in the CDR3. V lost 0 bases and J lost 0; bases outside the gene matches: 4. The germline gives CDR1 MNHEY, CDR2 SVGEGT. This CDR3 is CASSYSTSGAFSGANVLTF. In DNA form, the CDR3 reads TGTGCCAGCAGTTACTCGACTAGCGGGGCGTTCTCTGGGGCCAACGTCCTGACTTTC.

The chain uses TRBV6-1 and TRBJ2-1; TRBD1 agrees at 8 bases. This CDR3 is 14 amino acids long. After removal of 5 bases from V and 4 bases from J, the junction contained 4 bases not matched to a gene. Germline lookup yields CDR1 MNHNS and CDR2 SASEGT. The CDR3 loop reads CASSPWTGYNEQFF. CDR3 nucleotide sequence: TGTGCCAGCAGTCCATGGACAGGGTACAATGAGCAGTTCTTC.

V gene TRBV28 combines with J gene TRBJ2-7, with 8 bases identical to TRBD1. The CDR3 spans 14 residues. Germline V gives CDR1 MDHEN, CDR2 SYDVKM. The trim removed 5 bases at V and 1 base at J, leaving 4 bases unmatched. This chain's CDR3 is CASSPYRGSYEQYF. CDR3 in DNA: TGTGCCAGCAGTCCCTACAGGGGGTCCTACGAGCAGTACTTC.

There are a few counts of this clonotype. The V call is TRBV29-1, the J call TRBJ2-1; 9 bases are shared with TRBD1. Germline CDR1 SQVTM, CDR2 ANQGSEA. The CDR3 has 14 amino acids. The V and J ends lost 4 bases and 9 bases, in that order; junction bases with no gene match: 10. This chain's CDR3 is CSVGLDRGKGEQFF. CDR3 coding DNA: TGCAGCGTTGGGCTGGACAGGGGAAAGGGTGAGCAGTTCTTC.

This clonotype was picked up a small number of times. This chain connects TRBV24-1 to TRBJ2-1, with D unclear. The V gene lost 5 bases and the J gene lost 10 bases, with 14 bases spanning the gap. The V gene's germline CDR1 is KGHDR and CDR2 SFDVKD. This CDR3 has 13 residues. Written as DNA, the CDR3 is TGTGCCACCAGTGTCGCCGCTATGGGGGAGCAGTTCTTC. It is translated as CATSVAAMGEQFF.

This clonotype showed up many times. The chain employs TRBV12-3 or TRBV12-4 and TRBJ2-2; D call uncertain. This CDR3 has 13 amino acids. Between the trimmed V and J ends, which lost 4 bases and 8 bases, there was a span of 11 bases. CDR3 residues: CASSSTGGGELFF. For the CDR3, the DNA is TGTGCCAGCAGTTCCACGGGTGGAGGGGAGCTGTTTTTT.

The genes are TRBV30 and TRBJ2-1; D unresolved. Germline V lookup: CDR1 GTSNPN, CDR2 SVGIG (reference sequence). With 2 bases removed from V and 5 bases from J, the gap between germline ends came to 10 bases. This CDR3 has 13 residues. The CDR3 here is CAWSLTNHNEQFF. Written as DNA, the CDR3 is TGTGCCTGGAGTTTGACGAATCACAATGAGCAGTTCTTC.

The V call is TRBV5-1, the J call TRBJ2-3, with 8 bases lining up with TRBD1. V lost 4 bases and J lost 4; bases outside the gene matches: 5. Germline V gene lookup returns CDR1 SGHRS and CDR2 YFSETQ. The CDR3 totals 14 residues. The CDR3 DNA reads TGCGCCAGCAGCCTAAGACAGGGGCCAGATACGCAGTATTTT. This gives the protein CASSLRQGPDTQYF.

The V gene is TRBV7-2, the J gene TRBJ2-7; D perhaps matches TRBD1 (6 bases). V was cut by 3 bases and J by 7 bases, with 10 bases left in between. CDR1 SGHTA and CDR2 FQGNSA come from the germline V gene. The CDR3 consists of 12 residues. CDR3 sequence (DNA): TGTGCCAGCAGCTTTCCCGGGACAGAGCAGTACTTC. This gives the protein CASSFPGTEQYF.